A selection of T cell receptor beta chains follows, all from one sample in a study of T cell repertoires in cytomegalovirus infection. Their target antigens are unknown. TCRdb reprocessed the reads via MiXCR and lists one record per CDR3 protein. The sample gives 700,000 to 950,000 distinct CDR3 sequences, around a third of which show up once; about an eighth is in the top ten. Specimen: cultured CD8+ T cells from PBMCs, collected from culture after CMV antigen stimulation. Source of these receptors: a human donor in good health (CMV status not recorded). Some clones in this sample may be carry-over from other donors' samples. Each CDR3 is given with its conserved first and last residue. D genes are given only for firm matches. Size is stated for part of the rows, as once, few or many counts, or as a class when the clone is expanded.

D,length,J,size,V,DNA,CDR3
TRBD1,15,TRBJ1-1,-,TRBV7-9,TGTGCCAGCAGCTTAGTCGGCAGGGGGCAAAATGAAGCTTTCTTT,CASSLVGRGQNEAFF
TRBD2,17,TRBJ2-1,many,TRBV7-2,TGTGCCAGCAGCCCTCTAGCGGGGGGGCCCTCCTACAATGAGCAGTTCTTC,CASSPLAGGPSYNEQFF
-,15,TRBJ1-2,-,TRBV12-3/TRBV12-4,TGTGCCAGCAGTTTAGGCAGCTCGACTAACTATGGCTACACCTTC,CASSLGSSTNYGYTF
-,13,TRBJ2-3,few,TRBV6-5,TGTGCCAGCAGCACTGGGGTCACAGATACGCAGTATTTT,CASSTGVTDTQYF
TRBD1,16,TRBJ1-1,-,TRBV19,TGTGCCAGTAGTATAGTGCTGACAGGGGAATTCCCTGAAGCTTTCTTT,CASSIVLTGEFPEAFF
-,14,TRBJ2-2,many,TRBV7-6,TGTGCCAGCAGCTTAGAGGGGAACACCGGGGAGCTGTTTTTT,CASSLEGNTGELFF
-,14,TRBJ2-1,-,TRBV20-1,TGCAGTGTTGGGGAGGGGGGGCCGTACAATGAGCAGTTCTTC,CSVGEGGPYNEQFF
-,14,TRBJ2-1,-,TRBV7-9,TGTGCCAGCAGCTTGGGGCTACGTTGGGATGAGCAGTTCTTC,CASSLGLRWDEQFF
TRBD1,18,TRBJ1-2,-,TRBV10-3,TGTGCCATCAGGGCCAATTTTCTCGACAGGGAAGGGGCCTATGGCTACACCTTC,CAIRANFLDREGAYGYTF
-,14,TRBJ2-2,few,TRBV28,TGTGCCAGCAGTGCGCAACAGAACGCCGGGGAGCTGTTTTTT,CASSAQQNAGELFF
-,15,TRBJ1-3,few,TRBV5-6,TGTGCCAGCAGCTCGAACAGGGAACCTGGAAACACCATATATTTT,CASSSNREPGNTIYF
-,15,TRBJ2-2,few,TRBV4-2,TGTGCCAGCAGCCAAGACTGGGCGGACACCGGGGAGCTGTTTTTT,CASSQDWADTGELFF
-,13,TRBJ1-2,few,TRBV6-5,TGTGCCAGCAGTTTAATACTTGGAGGTGGCTACACCTTC,CASSLILGGGYTF
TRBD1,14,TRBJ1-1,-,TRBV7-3,TGTGTCAGCAGCGATCGGGACAGGAACACTGAAGCTTTCTTT,CVSSDRDRNTEAFF
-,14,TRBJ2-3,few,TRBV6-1,TGTGCCAGCAGTTCCCCTTACGCGGCGGATACGCAGTATTTT,CASSSPYAADTQYF
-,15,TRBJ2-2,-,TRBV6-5,TGTGCCAGCAGGCCCGAGATCGCGAACACCGGGGAGCTGTTTTTT,CASRPEIANTGELFF
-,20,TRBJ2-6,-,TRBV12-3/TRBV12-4,TGTGCCAGCAGGTCCTGGGGGGCGACTACTTCCCTCTCTGGGGCCAACGTCCTGACTTTC,CASRSWGATTSLSGANVLTF
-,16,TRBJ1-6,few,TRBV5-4,TGTGCCAGCAGCTTGAGCGGACACGGGTATAATTCACCCCTCCACTTT,CASSLSGHGYNSPLHF
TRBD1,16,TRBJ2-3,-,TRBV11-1,TGTGCCAGCAGCTTCGACAGGGTAGAGAGCACAGATACGCAGTATTTT,CASSFDRVESTDTQYF
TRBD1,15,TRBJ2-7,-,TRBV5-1,TGCGCCAGCAGCGACTCCGGGACAGTTTTCTACGAGCAGTACTTC,CASSDSGTVFYEQYF
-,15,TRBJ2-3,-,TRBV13,TGTGCCAGCAGCCCCCCGGGAATACGGACAGATACGCAGTATTTT,CASSPPGIRTDTQYF
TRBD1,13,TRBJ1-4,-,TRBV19,TGTGCCAGTAGTAAGGGGGCGCCCGGAAAACTGTTTTTT,CASSKGAPGKLFF
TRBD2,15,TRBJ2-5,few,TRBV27,TGTGCCAGCAGTCCATTAGCGGGGGGGGAAGAGACCCAGTACTTC,CASSPLAGGEETQYF
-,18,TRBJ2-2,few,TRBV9,TGTGCCAGCAGTTTTAGTCGAACGGGAGAGGGTCGCACCGGGGAGCTGTTTTTT,CASSFSRTGEGRTGELFF
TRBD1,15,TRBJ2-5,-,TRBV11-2,TGTGCCAGCAGCTTGGGACAGCTCCTCCAAGAGACCCAGTACTTC,CASSLGQLLQETQYF
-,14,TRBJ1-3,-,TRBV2,TGTGCCGCGGCGGGGGGGACGGGTGGAAACACCATATATTTT,CAAAGGTGGNTIYF
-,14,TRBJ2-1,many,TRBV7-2,TGTGCCAGCTCAGCCAGGCAGGGGTACAATGAGCAGTTCTTC,CASSARQGYNEQFF
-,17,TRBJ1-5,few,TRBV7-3,TGTGCCAGCAGCTCGAGTAATCTGGGGCCACACAATCAGCCCCAGCATTTT,CASSSSNLGPHNQPQHF
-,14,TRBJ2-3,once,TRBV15,TGTGCCACCAGCTCTCGGACGAGATCGGATACGCAGTATTTT,CATSSRTRSDTQYF
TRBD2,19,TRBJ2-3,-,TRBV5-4,TGTGCCAGCAGCCCAGCGGACAGTTTTAGCGGGGGAGTCACAGATACGCAGTATTTT,CASSPADSFSGGVTDTQYF
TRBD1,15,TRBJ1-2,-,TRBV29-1,TGCAGCGTGGAGGACGTGACAGGGGTTAATTATGGCTACACCTTC,CSVEDVTGVNYGYTF
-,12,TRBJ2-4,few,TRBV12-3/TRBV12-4,TGTGCCAGCAGTTTGACAAGTAACATTCAGTACTTC,CASSLTSNIQYF
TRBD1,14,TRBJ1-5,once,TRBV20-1,TGCAGTGCTAGACGACAGGGAGTAGGTCAGCCCCAGCATTTT,CSARRQGVGQPQHF
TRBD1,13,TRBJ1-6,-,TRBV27,TGTGCCACCAGGACAGGGGTCAATTCACCCCTCCACTTT,CATRTGVNSPLHF
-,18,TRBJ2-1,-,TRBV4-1,TGCGCCAGCAGCCAAGACTTAGGCAGGGCGAGCTCCTACAATGAGCAGTTCTTC,CASSQDLGRASSYNEQFF
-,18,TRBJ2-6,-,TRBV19,TGTGCCAGTAGTCCGGGGACTCTTACCCTCTCTGGGGCCAACGTCCTGACTTTC,CASSPGTLTLSGANVLTF
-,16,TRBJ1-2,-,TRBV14,TGTGCCAGCAGCCAAGACGCCGCCGTGGGACACTATGGCTACACCTTC,CASSQDAAVGHYGYTF
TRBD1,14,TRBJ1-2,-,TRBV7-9,TGTGCCAGCAGATCCCGGGACAGAAACTATGGCTACACCTTC,CASRSRDRNYGYTF
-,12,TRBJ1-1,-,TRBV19,TGTGCCAGTAGTATGGGGGTGGCGGAAGCTTTCTTT,CASSMGVAEAFF
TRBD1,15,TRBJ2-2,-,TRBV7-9,TGTGCCAGCAGCCCGACAGGGATCAACACCGGGGAGCTGTTTTTT,CASSPTGINTGELFF
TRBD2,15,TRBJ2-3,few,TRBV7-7,TGTGCTAGCAGCTTAGGGCACGGGGGGTCAGATACGCAGTATTTT,CASSLGHGGSDTQYF
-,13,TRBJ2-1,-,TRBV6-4,TGTGCCAGCAGTGACGGCTCAGCCAATGAGCAGTTCTTC,CASSDGSANEQFF
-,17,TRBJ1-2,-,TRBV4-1,TGCGCCAGCAGCCAAACACCTGGAACCACTGCCAACTATGGCTACACCTTC,CASSQTPGTTANYGYTF
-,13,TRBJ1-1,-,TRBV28,TGTGCCAGTTATGAGGACAGAAGGACTGAAGCTTTCTTT,CASYEDRRTEAFF
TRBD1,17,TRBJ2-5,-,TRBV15,TGTGCCACCAGCAGAGATCCGGGGGACAGGGGAGCCGAGACCCAGTACTTC,CATSRDPGDRGAETQYF
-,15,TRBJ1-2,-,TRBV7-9,TGTGCCAGCAGCCCAGGGATTCGTCTGAGCTATGGCTACACCTTC,CASSPGIRLSYGYTF
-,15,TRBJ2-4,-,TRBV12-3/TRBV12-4,TGTGCCAGCAGTTTAATACCGGGCCACGAAAACATTCAGTACTTC,CASSLIPGHENIQYF
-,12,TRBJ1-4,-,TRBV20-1,TGCAGTGTTCTGGAGGAGGATGAAAAACTGTTTTTT,CSVLEEDEKLFF
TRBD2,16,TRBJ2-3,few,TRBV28,TGTGCCAGCAGTTTATTTTTACTAGCGTCCACAGATACGCAGTATTTT,CASSLFLLASTDTQYF
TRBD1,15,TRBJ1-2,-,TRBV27,TGTGCCAGCAGTTCCAGCTGGACAGGGGCAAGTGGCTACACCTTC,CASSSSWTGASGYTF
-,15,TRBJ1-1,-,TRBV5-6,TGTACCAGCAGCCACGTCGAGGGACTGAACACTGAAGCTTTCTTT,CTSSHVEGLNTEAFF